Below, 21 T cell receptor beta chains from the same sample are listed, as sequenced in a study of molecular identifiers for immune sequencing clone quantification. TCRdb fed the PCR reads into MiXCR, producing one record per CDR3 protein. The table lists 400,000 to 600,000 distinct CDR3 sequences, about a fifth of them singletons. Source material: naive CD8+ T cells from blood, with Jurkat cell RNA spiked in. Stated subset: FACS-sorted CD8+CD4-CCR7+CD45RA+ naive T cells. The receptor source for this set is a human donor in good health. Some libraries in this study had Jurkat cell RNA spiked in.

This clonotype showed up many times. The chain carries TRBV14 and TRBJ1-3, with D unresolved. Germline V gene lookup returns CDR1 SGHDN and CDR2 FVKESK. The CDR3 is 14 residues long. V was clipped by 0 bases and J by 4 bases, with 7 bases between them. CDR3 loop: CASSQDHFGNTIYF. CDR3 bases: TGTGCCAGCAGCCAAGATCACTTCGGAAACACCATATATTTT.

The chain employs TRBV7-9 and TRBJ1-6, with 9 bases aligning to TRBD1. From germline, CDR1 is SEHNR and CDR2 FQNEAQ (reference sequence). J gave up 8 bases and V 5 bases, and 16 bases lay outside the gene matches. The CDR3 runs 18 residues. The CDR3, as DNA: TGTGCCAGCAGCCCGACAGGGGGGTCCCAATTTGGGGATTCACCCCTCCACTTT. As protein: CASSPTGGSQFGDSPLHF.

This clonotype came up many times. The chain employs TRBV2 and TRBJ2-1; the D is unclear. Germline-derived CDR1 and CDR2 are SNHLY and FYNNEI. CDR3 length equals 14 residues. V was cut by 3 bases and J by 0 bases, with 6 bases left in between. This chain's CDR3 is CASSDFSSYNEQFF. The CDR3 region has the DNA TGTGCCAGCAGTGACTTCTCCTCCTACAATGAGCAGTTCTTC.

The chain joins TRBV19 to TRBJ2-2; D may be TRBD1 or TRBD2 (5 bases each). V was clipped by 3 bases and J by 0 bases, with 11 bases between them. CDR3 size: 16 residues. Per the germline V gene, CDR1 is LNHDA and CDR2 is SQIVND (reference sequence). As DNA, the CDR3 is TGTGCCAGTAGTATTATCGGGACCCCGAACACCGGGGAGCTGTTTTTT. Translated: CASSIIGTPNTGELFF.

This clonotype was observed a single time. The genes are TRBV30 and TRBJ1-5, with 7 bases identical to TRBD1. The CDR3 runs 15 residues. Germline CDR1 GTSNPN, CDR2 SVGIG (reference sequence). Trimming took 5 bases from V and 0 from J; bases not matched to a gene: 7. CDR3: CAWSTGEHSNQPQHF. As DNA, the CDR3 is TGTGCCTGGTCAACAGGGGAACATAGCAATCAGCCCCAGCATTTT.

This clonotype was counted ten times or more. The chain uses TRBV6-2 or TRBV6-3 and TRBJ2-2, with a weak D call TRBD1 (6 bases). The length of the CDR3 is 17 residues. V lost 10 bases, J lost 1 base, and 22 bases lay in between. Germline V CDR1 and CDR2: MNHEY, SVGEGT. CDR3 protein: CAILSWTEEMNTGELFF. CDR3 sequence (DNA): TGTGCCATTCTCAGTTGGACAGAAGAGATGAACACCGGGGAGCTGTTTTTT.

With respect to this clonotype: A much bigger clone sits one base away, suggesting this may be a read error. The genes are TRBV30 and TRBJ1-3; D is ambiguous. The CDR3 runs 15 residues. V dropped 3 bases and J dropped 0 bases, with 12 bases sitting between them. Looked up from germline, CDR1 is GTSNPN and CDR2 is SVGIG (reference sequence). The CDR3 sequence is CAWRIGRSSGNTIYF. For the CDR3, the DNA is TGTGCCTGGAGGATAGGAAGGAGCTCTGGAAACACCATATATTTT. The complete variable domain, with remaining parts taken from reference TRBV30 and TRBJ1-3, reads SQTIHQWPATLVQPVGSPLSLECTVEGTSNPNLYWYRQAAGRGLQLLFYSVGIGQISSEVPQNLSASRPQDRQFILSSKKLLLSDSGFYLCAWRIGRSSGNTIYFGEGSWLTVV.

This rearrangement joins TRBV2 to TRBJ1-2; 7 bases agree with TRBD1. Losses at the gene ends were 8 bases for V and 4 bases for J; bases not matched to a gene: 16. CDR3 length equals 16 residues. Germline CDR1 is SNHLY and CDR2 is FYNNEI. The CDR3 protein is CASGSGRQGVFYGYTF. In DNA form, the CDR3 reads TGTGCCAGCGGCAGCGGGAGACAGGGAGTTTTCTATGGCTACACCTTC.

This clonotype was found many times. This chain connects TRBV28 to TRBJ2-3, with D possibly called TRBD1 or TRBD2 (5 bases each). CDR1 is MDHEN and CDR2 is SYDVKM in the germline V gene. This CDR3 spans 16 amino acids. V was shortened by 6 bases and J by 4 bases, with 20 bases between the two germline ends. CDR3 in DNA: TGTGCCAGCAGGCTCCTGACTCCGGGACGGGCAGATACGCAGTATTTT. Protein sequence: CASRLLTPGRADTQYF.

As for this clonotype: The junction does not match germline at one end; this may be a read error. CDR3 sequence: CASSRTGHNERYF. CDR3 coding DNA: TGCGCCAGCAGCCGGACGGGGCACAACGAGCGGTACTTC. The chain links TRBV10-2 to TRBJ2-7, with D perhaps given as TRBD1 or TRBD2 (5 bases each). Germline V gene lookup returns CDR1 WSHSY and CDR2 SAAADI. This CDR3 spans 13 amino acids.

The V call is TRBV28, the J call TRBJ2-7, with TRBD2 identical over 10 bases. There are 16 residues in the CDR3. The ends lost 6 bases at V and 4 bases at J; junction bases unmatched: 12. CDR1 and CDR2 from the germline V gene are MDHEN and SYDVKM. The CDR3 is CASSQGGLAELYEQYF. In DNA, the CDR3 is TGTGCCAGCAGCCAAGGAGGACTAGCGGAGTTATACGAGCAGTACTTC.

This clonotype has only a few counts. One end of the junction is discordant with germline, which a read error may explain. This chain connects TRBV7-2 to TRBJ2-1; the match to TRBD2 covers 10 bases. Germline V gene lookup returns CDR1 SGHTA and CDR2 FQGNSA. The CDR3 runs 15 residues. Here the CDR3 DNA reads TGTGCCAGCAGCCTAGCGGGGGCCTCCTACAATGAGCAGTTCTTC. Residues: CASSLAGASYNEQFF. The variable domain in full, with the rest retrieved from reference TRBV7-2 and TRBJ2-1, is GAGVSQSPSNKVTEKGKDVELRCDPISGHTALYWYRQSLGQGLEFLIYFQGNSAPDKSGLPSDRFSAERTGGSVSTLTIQRTQQEDSAVYLCASSLAGASYNEQFFGPGTRLTVL.

This clonotype was seen a handful of times. The chain has TRBV20-1 and TRBJ1-1; TRBD1 might be the D (5 bases). CDR3 size: 15 residues. Germline lookup yields CDR1 DFQATT and CDR2 SNEGSKA (reference sequence). Trimming removed 0 bases at V and 0 bases at J, with 11 bases between. The CDR3 DNA reads as TGCAGTGCTAGAGATCCCCGACAGATGAACACTGAAGCTTTCTTT. Its translation is CSARDPRQMNTEAFF.

Comments on this clonotype: The junction does not match germline at one end; this may be a read error. This chain connects TRBV20-1 to TRBJ2-3; TRBD2 matches at 14 bases. CDR1 is DFQATT and CDR2 is SNEGSKA in the germline V gene (reference sequence). CDR3 size: 15 residues. The CDR3: CGARGTSGRRDTQYF. CDR3 DNA sequence: TGCGGTGCTAGGGGGACTAGCGGGAGAAGAGATACGCAGTATTTT.

This clonotype was seen ten or more times. V and J are TRBV9 and TRBJ2-7; 9 bases map to TRBD1. Per the germline V gene, CDR1 is SGDLS and CDR2 is YYNGEE. J lost 4 bases, V lost 0 bases, and 5 bases had no gene match. The CDR3 is 15 residues long. The CDR3 DNA follows: TGTGCCAGCAGCGTAGGACAGGGGGGAGTTTACGAGCAGTACTTC. Its protein product is CASSVGQGGVYEQYF.

In this sample, this clonotype turned up a few times. The J gene is TRBJ2-5, the V gene TRBV21-1; whether TRBD2, the table's D call, matches the DNA was not checked. TRBV21-1 is given as a pseudogene. The CDR3 covers 18 residues. The chain's CDR3 is CASSKGRCGGLSQETQYF. CDR3 in DNA: TGTGCCAGCAGCAAGGGGAGGTGCGGCGGGTTGAGCCAAGAGACCCAGTACTTC.

The V and J genes are TRBV4-3 and TRBJ2-1; 8 bases match TRBD2. The CDR3 runs to 15 residues. The V gene's germline CDR1 is LGHNA and CDR2 YSLEER. V shed 0 bases and J 12 bases; nucleotides not matched to a gene: 10. The CDR3 is CASSQDGTRGSGQFF. The CDR3 DNA follows: TGCGCCAGCAGCCAAGATGGGACTAGGGGGAGTGGGCAGTTCTTC.

This clonotype has ten or more counts. This sequence joins TRBV7-2 and TRBJ1-6, with D possibly TRBD1 on 5 matching bases. V was trimmed by 1 base and J by 8 bases, leaving 9 bases between them. Germline V lookup: CDR1 SGHTA, CDR2 FQGNSA. This CDR3 contains 14 residues. For the CDR3, the DNA is TGTGCCAGCAGCTTAGTCCAGGGATATTCACCCCTCCACTTT. Its translation is CASSLVQGYSPLHF.

V usage is TRBV7-9 and J usage is TRBJ2-3; 9 bases are shared with TRBD2. V was clipped by 3 bases and J by 1 base; unmatched bases: 8. The CDR3 has 17 amino acids. Germline V gives CDR1 SEHNR, CDR2 FQNEAQ (reference sequence). The CDR3 DNA reads TGTGCCAGCAGCTTCACAGCGGGAGGCTTCCGCACAGATACGCAGTATTTT. This gives the protein CASSFTAGGFRTDTQYF.

This clonotype was counted between two and nine times. This chain's CDR3 is CASSEFGDRAYGYTF. In DNA, the CDR3 is TGTGCCAGCAGTGAATTCGGGGACAGGGCCTATGGCTACACCTTC. The rearrangement joins TRBV25-1 to TRBJ1-2, with 9 nucleotides matching TRBD1. With V trimmed by 1 base and J by 4 bases, 4 bases remained unmatched. The germline V gene encodes CDR1 MGHDK and CDR2 SYGVNS. This CDR3 region has 15 residues.

Concerning this clonotype itself: Lacking the conserved final phenylalanine or tryptophan, this CDR3 likely reflects a read error. This chain connects TRBV30 to TRBJ2-7, with D hard to call. CDR3 length: 13 residues. The germline CDR1 and CDR2 sequences are GTSNPN and SVGIG (reference sequence). V was shortened by 1 base and J by 0 bases, with 7 bases between the two germline ends. CDR3: CAWSGVVSYEQYS. CDR3 in DNA: TGTGCCTGGAGTGGGGTCGTCTCCTACGAGCAGTACTCC.